Given below is one T cell receptor beta chain in context. This sample was taken from a study of blood T cell repertoires in COVID-19. Study in general: From the United States, Italy and Spain came samples of acute and convalescent COVID-19.

Original handling: It was from reference gene primer amplification that nucleated cell counts were estimated. Clones were read by immunoSEQ multiplex PCR, and TCRdb kept only the in-frame ones, dropping some. D and trimming come from the DNA, and the V and J calls and clone size come from that table. This sample has about 140,000 clones, with around 86% found just once. Trimming at V came to 6 bases and at J to 5 bases, leaving 2 bases not matched to a gene. Germline V lookup: CDR1 SNHLY, CDR2 FYNNEI. The CDR3 has 13 amino acids. This TCR was recovered from a human donor in a cohort sampled during active COVID-19. Sequences were obtained from peripheral blood. This sequence joins TRBV2 and TRBJ2-7; 12 bases align to TRBD1. The CDR3 region has the DNA TGTGCCAGCAGCCGGGACAGGGGGCACGAGCAGTACTTC. This sequence encodes CASSRDRGHEQYF.